This T cell receptor beta chain was sequenced for a study of T cells in localized non-small cell lung cancer. Germline-derived CDR1 and CDR2 are MNHGY and SAAAGT. This CDR3 region has 14 residues. Between the trimmed V and J ends, which lost 2 bases and 9 bases, there was a span of 14 bases. By proportion, this clone is medium-sized (0.01 to 0.1%). The data were produced by immunoSEQ multiplex PCR, yet TCRdb's version contains in-frame clones alone and is incomplete. The sample includes roughly 1,700 clones, roughly 19% seen only once; the top ten take 20%. The V gene is TRBV6-8, the J gene TRBJ2-1, with D perhaps matching TRBD1 (5 bases). Sequenced here: normal lung tissue next to the tumor, sampled before any cancer treatment. The clonotype originates from a male donor aged 60 or over with stage III squamous cell lung carcinoma. CDR3 nucleotide sequence: TGTGCCAGCAGTTACAGGGCTCCTGGGGCTGAGCAGTTCTTC. Protein: CASSYRAPGAEQFF.